The TCR beta chain under discussion was sequenced for a study of cytotoxic CD8 clonotypes in ibrutinib-treated CLL. About the research overall: Responses comprised some 24 partial and 2 complete; at median approximately 70 months, roughly 14 remained remitted and roughly twelve progressed.

In the case of this clone: Its specificity is unknown.

Study-level results: Clonality correlated strongly with circulating CD8+ T cells and exceeded age-matched healthy donors at baseline. Clonality went higher at ibrutinib response and then dropped back toward baseline at progression.

Trimming pared 1 base from V and 4 bases from J, leaving 8 bases between. This CDR3 region has 14 residues. The V gene's germline CDR1 is MNHEY and CDR2 SMNVEV (reference sequence). Measured with immunoSEQ multiplex PCR; TCRdb has only the in-frame clones, and not every one. Of some 20,000 clones in the sample, 65% to 85% are singletons; the top ten hold 5.7%. This rearrangement joins TRBV27 to TRBJ1-5, with D unclear. The receptor was derived from a human donor with chronic lymphocytic leukemia. The sequencing here drew on PBMCs, taken before ibrutinib treatment. The CDR3 protein is CASSLFGGNQPQHF. CDR3 DNA: TGTGCCAGCAGTTTATTTGGAGGGAATCAGCCCCAGCATTTT.